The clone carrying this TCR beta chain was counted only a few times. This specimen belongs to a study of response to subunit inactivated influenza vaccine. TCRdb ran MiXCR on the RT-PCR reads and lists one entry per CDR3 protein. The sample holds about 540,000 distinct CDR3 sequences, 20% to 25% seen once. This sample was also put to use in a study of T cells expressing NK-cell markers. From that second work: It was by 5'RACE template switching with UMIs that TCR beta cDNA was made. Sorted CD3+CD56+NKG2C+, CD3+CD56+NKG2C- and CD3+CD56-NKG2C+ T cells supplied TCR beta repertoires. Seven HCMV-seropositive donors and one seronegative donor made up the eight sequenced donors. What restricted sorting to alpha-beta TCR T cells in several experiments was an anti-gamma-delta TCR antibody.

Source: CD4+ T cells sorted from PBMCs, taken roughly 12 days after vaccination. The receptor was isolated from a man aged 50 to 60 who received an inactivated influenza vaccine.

This CDR3 reads CATPPTEAFF. The DNA of the CDR3 is TGTGCCACCCCACCCACTGAAGCTTTCTTT. J is TRBJ1-1 and V is TRBV24-1; no firm D call. Trimming cost V 9 bases and J 4 bases, with 5 bases left between them. The CDR3 spans 10 residues. In germline, CDR1 is KGHDR, CDR2 SFDVKD.